The clone carrying this T cell receptor beta chain appeared a few times. The target antigen is unknown. Germline V CDR1 and CDR2: SQVTM, ANQGSEA. V was clipped by 8 bases and J by 4 bases, with 13 bases between them. This CDR3 is 12 amino acids long. Expressed TCRB transcripts were sequenced because the entire RNA isolate underwent reverse transcription. TCRdb keeps only in-frame clones here, not all; method: immunoSEQ multiplex PCR. Here the sample spans about 700,000 clones, around an eighth being singletons. This specimen belongs to a study of beta chain features in type 1 diabetes. Whole-study results and caveats: Type 1 diabetes patients had TCRB CDR3s that were shorter (moderately but significantly so) in all four CD4+ subsets.

The chain has TRBV29-1 and TRBJ2-3; D perhaps matches TRBD2 (6 bases). The receptor's source is a man aged 18 to 29 with type 1 diabetes. Input material: naive CD4+ T cells from blood. CDR3 in amino acids: CSPGPGADTQYF. CDR3 in DNA: TGCAGCCCTGGTCCGGGGGCAGATACGCAGTATTTT.